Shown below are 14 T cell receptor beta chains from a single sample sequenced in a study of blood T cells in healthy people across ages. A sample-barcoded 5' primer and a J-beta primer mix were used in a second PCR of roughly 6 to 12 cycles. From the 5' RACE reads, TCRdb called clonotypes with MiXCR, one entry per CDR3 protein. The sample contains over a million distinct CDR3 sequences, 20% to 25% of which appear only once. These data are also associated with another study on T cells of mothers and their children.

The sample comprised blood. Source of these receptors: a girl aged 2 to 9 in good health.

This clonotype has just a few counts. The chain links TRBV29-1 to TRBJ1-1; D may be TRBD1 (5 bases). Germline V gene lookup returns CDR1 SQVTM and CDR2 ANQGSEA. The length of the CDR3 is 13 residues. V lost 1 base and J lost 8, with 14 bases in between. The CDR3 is CSVEVLWGGEAFF. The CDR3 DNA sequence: TGCAGCGTTGAAGTCCTGTGGGGGGGAGAAGCTTTCTTT. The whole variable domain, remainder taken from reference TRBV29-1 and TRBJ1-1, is SAVISQKPSRDICQRGTSLTIQCQVDSQVTMMFWYRQQPGQSLTLIATANQGSEATYESGFVIDKFPISRPNLTFSTLTVSNMSPEDSSIYLCSVEVLWGGEAFFGQGTRLTVV.

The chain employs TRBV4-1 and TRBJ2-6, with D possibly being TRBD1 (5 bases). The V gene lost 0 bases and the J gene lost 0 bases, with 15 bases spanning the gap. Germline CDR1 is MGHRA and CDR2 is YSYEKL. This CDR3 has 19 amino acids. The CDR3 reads CASSQEKGQGSSGANVLTF. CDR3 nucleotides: TGCGCCAGCAGCCAAGAAAAGGGCCAGGGAAGCTCTGGGGCCAACGTCCTGACTTTC.

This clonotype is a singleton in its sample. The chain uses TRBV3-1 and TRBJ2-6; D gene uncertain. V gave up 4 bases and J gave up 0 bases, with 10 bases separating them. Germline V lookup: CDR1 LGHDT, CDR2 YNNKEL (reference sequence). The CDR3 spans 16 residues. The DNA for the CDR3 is TGTGCCAGCAGCCGGAATAGAGGCTCTGGGGCCAACGTCCTGACTTTC. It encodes CASSRNRGSGANVLTF.

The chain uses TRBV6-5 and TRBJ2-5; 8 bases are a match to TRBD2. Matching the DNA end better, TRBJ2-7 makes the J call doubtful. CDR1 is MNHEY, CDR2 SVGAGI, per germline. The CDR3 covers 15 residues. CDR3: CASSTRRSGSDEQYF. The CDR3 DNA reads TGTGCCAGCAGCACTCGGCGGAGCGGGAGTGACGAGCAGTACTTC.

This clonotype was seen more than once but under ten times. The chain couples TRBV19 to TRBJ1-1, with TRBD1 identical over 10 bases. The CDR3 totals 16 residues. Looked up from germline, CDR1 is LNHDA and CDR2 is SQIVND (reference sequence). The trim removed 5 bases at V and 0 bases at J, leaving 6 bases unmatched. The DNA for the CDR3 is TGTGCCAGTAGTCCGCGACAGGGGGCGGTGAACACTGAAGCTTTCTTT. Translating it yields CASSPRQGAVNTEAFF.

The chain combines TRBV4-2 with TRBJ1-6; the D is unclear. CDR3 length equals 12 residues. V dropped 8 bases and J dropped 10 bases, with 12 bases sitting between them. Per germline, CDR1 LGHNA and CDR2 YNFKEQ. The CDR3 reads CASRGRASPLHF. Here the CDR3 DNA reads TGTGCCAGCCGCGGGAGGGCCTCACCCCTCCACTTT.

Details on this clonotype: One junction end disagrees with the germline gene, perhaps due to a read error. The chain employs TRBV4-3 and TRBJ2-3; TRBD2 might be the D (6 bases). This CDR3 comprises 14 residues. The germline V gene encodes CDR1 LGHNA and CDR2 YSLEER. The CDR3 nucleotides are TGCGCCTGCAGCCGAGAATCGGCGGGGAATACGCAGTATTTT. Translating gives CACSRESAGNTQYF.

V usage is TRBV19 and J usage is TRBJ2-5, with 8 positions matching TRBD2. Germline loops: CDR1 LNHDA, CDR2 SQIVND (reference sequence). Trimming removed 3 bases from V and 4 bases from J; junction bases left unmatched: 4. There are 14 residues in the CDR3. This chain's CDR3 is CASSISGRSETQYF. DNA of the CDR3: TGTGCCAGTAGTATCAGCGGGAGATCAGAGACCCAGTACTTC.

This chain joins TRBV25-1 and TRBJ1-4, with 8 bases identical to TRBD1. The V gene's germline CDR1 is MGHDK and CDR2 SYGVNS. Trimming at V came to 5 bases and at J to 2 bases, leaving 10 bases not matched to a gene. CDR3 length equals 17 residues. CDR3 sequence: CASSFGQGYVTNEKLFF. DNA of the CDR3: TGTGCCAGCAGTTTCGGACAGGGTTATGTTACTAATGAAAAACTGTTTTTT.

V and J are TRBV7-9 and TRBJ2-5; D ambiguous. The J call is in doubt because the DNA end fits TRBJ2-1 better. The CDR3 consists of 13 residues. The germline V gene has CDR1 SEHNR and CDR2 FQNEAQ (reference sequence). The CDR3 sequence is CASIGTDISEQFF. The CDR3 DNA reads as TGTGCCAGCATCGGTACAGATATCAGTGAGCAGTTCTTC.

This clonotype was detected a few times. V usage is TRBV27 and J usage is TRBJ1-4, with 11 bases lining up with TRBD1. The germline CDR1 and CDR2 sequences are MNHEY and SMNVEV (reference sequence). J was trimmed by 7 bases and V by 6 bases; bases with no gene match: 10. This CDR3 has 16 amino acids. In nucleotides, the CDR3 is TGTGCCAGCAGCCCTCTAGGGACAGGGGGGGGTGAAAAACTGTTTTTT. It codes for CASSPLGTGGGEKLFF.

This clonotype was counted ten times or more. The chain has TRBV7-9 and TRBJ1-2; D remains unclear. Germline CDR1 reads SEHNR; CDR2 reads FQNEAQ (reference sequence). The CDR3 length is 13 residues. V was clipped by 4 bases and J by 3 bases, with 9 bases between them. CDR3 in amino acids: CASSSTGDYGYTF. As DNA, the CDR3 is TGTGCCAGCAGCTCCACCGGGGACTATGGCTACACCTTC.

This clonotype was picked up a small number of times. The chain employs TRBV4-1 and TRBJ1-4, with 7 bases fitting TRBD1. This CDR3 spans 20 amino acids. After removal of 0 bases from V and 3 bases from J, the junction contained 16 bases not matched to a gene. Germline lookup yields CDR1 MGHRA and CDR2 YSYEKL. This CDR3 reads CASSQDSRTGRSGPNEKLFF. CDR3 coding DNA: TGCGCCAGCAGCCAAGATTCAAGGACAGGCCGGTCGGGCCCTAATGAAAAACTGTTTTTT.

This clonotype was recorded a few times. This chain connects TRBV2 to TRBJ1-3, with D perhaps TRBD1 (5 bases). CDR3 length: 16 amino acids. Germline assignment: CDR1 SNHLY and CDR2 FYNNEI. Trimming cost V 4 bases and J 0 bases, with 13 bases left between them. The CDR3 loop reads CASSGPGTGSGNTIYF. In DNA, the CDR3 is TGTGCCAGCAGTGGCCCCGGGACGGGCTCTGGAAACACCATATATTTT.